The clone carrying this T cell receptor beta chain was seen only once. This record comes from a study of T cell changes during pregnancy in multiple sclerosis. Germline V gene data show CDR1 as LNHNV and CDR2 as YYDKDF (reference sequence). CDR3 length: 15 residues. J gave up 2 bases and V 5 bases, and 5 bases lay outside the gene matches. The protocol was immunoSEQ multiplex PCR, while the TCRdb copy is restricted to in-frame clones and leaves out a portion. The sample lists more than 30,000 clones, around 90% occurring once. V and J are TRBV15 and TRBJ2-2; 7 bases are shared with TRBD2. The source material was CD4+ T cells from peripheral blood mononuclear cells, sampled before pregnancy. The clonotype comes from a female donor with multiple sclerosis, enrolled in a pregnancy study. For the CDR3, the DNA is TGTGCCACCAGCGCCGGGGGGAAAAACACCGGGGAGCTGTTTTTT. Translated, it gives CATSAGGKNTGELFF.